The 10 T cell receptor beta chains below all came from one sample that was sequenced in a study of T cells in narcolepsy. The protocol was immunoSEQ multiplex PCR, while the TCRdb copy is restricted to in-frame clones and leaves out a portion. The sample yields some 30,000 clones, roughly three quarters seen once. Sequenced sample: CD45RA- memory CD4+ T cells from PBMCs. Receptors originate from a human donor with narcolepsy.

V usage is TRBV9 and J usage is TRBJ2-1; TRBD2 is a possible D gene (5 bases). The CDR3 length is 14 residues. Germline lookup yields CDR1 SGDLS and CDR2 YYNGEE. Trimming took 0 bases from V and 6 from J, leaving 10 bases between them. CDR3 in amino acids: CASSVGLSGNEQFF. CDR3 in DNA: TGTGCCAGCAGCGTAGGTCTGAGCGGCAATGAGCAGTTCTTC.

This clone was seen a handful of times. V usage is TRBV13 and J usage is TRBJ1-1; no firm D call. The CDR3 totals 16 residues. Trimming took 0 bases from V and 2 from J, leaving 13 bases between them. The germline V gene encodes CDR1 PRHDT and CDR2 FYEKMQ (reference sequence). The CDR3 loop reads CASSLGFRQINTEAFF. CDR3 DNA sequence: TGTGCCAGCAGCTTAGGGTTTCGGCAGATCAACACTGAAGCTTTCTTT. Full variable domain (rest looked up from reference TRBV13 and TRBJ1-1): AAGVIQSPRHLIKEKRETATLKCYPIPRHDTVYWYQQGPGQDPQFLISFYEKMQSDKGSIPDRFSAQQFSDYHSELNMSSLELGDSALYFCASSLGFRQINTEAFFGQGTRLTVV.

The CDR3 is CASSLEASSGNTIYF. In DNA form, the CDR3 reads TGCGCCAGCAGCTTGGAAGCGAGCTCTGGAAACACCATATATTTT. This rearrangement joins TRBV5-1 to TRBJ1-3; D is unclear. The CDR3 contains 15 residues. Germline-derived CDR1 and CDR2 are SGHRS and YFSETQ. V lost 0 bases to trimming and J lost 0 bases, with 7 bases between them.

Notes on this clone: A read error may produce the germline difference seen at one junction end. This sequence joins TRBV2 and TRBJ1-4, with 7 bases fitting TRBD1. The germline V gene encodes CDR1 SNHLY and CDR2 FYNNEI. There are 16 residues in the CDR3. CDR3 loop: CACRTGTRATNEKLFF. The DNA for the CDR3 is TGTGCCTGCAGGACAGGCACGAGGGCAACTAATGAAAAACTGTTTTTT.

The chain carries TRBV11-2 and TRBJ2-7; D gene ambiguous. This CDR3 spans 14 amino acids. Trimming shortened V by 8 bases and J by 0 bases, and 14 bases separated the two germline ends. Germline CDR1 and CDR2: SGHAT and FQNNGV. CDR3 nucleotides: TGTGCCAGCGCTGCCGGCAGCTTCTCCTACGAGCAGTACTTC. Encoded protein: CASAAGSFSYEQYF.

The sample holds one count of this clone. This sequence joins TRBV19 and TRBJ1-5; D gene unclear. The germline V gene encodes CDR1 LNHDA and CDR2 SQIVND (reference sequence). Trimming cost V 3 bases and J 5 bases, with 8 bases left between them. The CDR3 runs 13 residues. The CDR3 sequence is CASSIQVYQPQHF. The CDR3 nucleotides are TGTGCCAGTAGTATTCAGGTTTATCAGCCCCAGCATTTT. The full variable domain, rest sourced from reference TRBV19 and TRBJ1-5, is DGGITQSPKYLFRKEGQNVTLSCEQNLNHDAMYWYRQDPGQGLRLIYYSQIVNDFQKGDIAEGYSVSREKKESFPLTVTSAQKNPTAFYLCASSIQVYQPQHFGDGTRLSIL.

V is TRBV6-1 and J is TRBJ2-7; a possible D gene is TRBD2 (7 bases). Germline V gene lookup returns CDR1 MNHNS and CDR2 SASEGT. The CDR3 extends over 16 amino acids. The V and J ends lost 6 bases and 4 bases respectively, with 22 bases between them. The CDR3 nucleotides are TGTGCCAGCAGGGAAAGGGTAGGGGGGGATGGGTACGAGCAGTACTTC. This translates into CASRERVGGDGYEQYF.

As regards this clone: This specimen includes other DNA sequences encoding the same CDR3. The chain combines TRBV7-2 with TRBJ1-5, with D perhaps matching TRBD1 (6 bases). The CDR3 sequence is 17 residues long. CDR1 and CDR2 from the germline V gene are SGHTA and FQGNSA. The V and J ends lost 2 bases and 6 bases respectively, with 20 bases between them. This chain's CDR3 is CASSLRQGGGIRQPQHF. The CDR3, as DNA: TGTGCCAGCAGCTTACGGCAGGGAGGGGGAATTCGTCAGCCCCAGCATTTT.

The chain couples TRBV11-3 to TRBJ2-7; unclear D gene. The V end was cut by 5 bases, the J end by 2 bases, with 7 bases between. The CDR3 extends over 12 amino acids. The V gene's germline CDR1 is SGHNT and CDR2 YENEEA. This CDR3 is CASSTDTYEQYF. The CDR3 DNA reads TGTGCCAGCAGCACCGACACCTACGAGCAGTACTTC.

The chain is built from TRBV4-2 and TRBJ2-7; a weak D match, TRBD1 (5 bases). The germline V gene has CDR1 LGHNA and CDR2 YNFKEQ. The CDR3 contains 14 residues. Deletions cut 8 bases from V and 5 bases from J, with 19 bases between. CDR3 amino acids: CASAPGPGRNEQYF. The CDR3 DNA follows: TGTGCCAGCGCGCCCGGGCCAGGGCGGAACGAGCAGTACTTC.